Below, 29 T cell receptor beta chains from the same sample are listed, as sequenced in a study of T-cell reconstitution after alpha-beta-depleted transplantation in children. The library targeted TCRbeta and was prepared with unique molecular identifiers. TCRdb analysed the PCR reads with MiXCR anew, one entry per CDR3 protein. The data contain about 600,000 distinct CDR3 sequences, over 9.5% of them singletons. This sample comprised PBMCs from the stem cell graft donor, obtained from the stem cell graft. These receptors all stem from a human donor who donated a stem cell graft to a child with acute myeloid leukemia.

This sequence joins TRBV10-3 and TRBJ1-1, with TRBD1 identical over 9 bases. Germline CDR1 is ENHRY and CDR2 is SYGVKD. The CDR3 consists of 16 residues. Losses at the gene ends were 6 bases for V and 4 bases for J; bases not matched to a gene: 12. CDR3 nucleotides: TGTGCCATCAGCGAGGACAGGGGAGGGGGCAGCACTGAAGCTTTCTTT. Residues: CAISEDRGGGSTEAFF.

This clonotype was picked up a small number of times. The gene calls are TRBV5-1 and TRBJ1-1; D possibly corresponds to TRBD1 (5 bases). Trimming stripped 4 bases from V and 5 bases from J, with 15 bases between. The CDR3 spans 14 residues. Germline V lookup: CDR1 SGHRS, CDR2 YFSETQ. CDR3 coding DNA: TGCGCCAGCAGCCCGGGACCCCCGAGGACTGAAGCTTTCTTT. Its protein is CASSPGPPRTEAFF. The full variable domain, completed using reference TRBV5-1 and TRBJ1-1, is KAGVTQTPRYLIKTRGQQVTLSCSPISGHRSVSWYQQTPGQGLQFLFEYFSETQRNKGNFPGRFSGRQFSNSRSEMNVSTLELGDSALYLCASSPGPPRTEAFFGQGTRLTVV.

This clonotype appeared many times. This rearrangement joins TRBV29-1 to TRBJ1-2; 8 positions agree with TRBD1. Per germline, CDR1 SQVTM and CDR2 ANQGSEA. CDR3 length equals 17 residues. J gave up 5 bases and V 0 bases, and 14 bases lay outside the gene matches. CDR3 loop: CSVEDWGLDRASYGYTF. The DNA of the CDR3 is TGCAGCGTTGAAGATTGGGGTCTGGACAGGGCCTCATATGGCTACACCTTC.

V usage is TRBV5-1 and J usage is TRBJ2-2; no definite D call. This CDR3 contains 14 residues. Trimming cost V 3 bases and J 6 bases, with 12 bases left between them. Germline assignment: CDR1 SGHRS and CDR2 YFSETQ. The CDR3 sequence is CASSSSVTPGELFF. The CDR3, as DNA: TGCGCCAGCAGCTCTTCGGTAACGCCCGGGGAGCTGTTTTTT.

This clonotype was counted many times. The CDR3 nucleotides are TGTGCCAGCAGCCCAGTCCGGCGGGGCACAGATACGCAGTATTTT. Protein sequence: CASSPVRRGTDTQYF. V usage is TRBV7-9 and J usage is TRBJ2-3; maybe TRBD2 (5 bases). Trimming pared 5 bases from V and 1 base from J, leaving 13 bases between. From germline, CDR1 is SEHNR and CDR2 FQNEAQ (reference sequence). This CDR3 region has 15 residues.

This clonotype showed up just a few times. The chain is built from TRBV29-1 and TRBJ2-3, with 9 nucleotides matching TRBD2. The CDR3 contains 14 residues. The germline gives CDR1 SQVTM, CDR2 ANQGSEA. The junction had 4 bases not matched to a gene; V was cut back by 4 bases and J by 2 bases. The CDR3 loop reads CSVVREGFTDTQYF. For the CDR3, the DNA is TGCAGCGTTGTGCGGGAGGGCTTCACAGATACGCAGTATTTT.

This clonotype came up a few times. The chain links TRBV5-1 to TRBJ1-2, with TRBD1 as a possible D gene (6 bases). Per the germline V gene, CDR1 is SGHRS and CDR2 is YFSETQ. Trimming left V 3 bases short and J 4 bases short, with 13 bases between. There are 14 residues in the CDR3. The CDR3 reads CASSSSGAGYGYTF. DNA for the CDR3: TGCGCCAGCAGCTCGTCGGGGGCTGGCTATGGCTACACCTTC.

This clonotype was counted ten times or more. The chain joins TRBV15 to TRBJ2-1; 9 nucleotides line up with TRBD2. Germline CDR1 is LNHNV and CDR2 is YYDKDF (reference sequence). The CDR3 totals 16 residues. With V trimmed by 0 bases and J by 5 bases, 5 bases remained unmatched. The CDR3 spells CATSRELASGDNEQFF. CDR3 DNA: TGTGCCACCAGCAGAGAATTGGCTAGCGGGGACAATGAGCAGTTCTTC. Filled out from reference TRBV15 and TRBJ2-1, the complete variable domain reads DAMVIQNPRYQVTQFGKPVTLSCSQTLNHNVMYWYQQKSSQAPKLLFHYYDKDFNNEADTPDNFQSRRPNTSFCFLDIRSPGLGDTAMYLCATSRELASGDNEQFFGPGTRLTVL.

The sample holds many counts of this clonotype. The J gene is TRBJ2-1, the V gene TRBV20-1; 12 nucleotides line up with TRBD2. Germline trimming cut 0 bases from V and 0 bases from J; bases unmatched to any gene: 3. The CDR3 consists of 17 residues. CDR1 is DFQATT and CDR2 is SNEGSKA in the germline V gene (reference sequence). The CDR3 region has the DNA TGCAGTGCTAGAGATCTGACTAGCGGGAGCTCCTACAATGAGCAGTTCTTC. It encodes CSARDLTSGSSYNEQFF.

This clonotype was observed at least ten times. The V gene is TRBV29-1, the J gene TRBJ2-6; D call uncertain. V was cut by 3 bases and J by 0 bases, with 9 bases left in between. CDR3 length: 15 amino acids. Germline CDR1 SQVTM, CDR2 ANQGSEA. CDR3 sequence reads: CSVEVGYSGANVLTF. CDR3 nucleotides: TGCAGCGTTGAGGTCGGATACTCTGGGGCCAACGTCCTGACTTTC.

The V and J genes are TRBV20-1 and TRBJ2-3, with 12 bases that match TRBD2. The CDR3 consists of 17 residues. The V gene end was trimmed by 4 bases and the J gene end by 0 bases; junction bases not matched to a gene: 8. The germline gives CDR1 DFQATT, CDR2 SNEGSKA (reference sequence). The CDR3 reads CSAISLAGGASTDTQYF. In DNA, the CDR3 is TGCAGTGCTATCTCCCTAGCGGGAGGGGCTAGCACAGATACGCAGTATTTT.

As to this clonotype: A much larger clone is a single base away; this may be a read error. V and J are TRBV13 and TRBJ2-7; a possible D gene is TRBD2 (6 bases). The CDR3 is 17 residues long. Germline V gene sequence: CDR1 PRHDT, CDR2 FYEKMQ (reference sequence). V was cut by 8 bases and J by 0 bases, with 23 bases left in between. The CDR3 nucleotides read TGTGCCAGCTGCCTTCGGGAGCCCAAGCACCTCTCCTACGAGCAGTACTTC. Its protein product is CASCLREPKHLSYEQYF. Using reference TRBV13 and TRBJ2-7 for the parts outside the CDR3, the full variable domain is AAGVIQSPRHLIKEKRETATLKCYPIPRHDTVYWYQQGPGQDPQFLISFYEKMQSDKGSIPDRFSAQQFSDYHSELNMSSLELGDSALYFCASCLREPKHLSYEQYFGPGTRLTVT.

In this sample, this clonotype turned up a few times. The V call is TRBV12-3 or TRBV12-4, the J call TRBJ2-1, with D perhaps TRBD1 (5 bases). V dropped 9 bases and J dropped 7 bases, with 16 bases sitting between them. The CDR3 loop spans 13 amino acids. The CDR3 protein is CASIIGATNEQFF. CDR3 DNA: TGTGCCAGTATTATAGGGGCAACAAATGAGCAGTTCTTC.

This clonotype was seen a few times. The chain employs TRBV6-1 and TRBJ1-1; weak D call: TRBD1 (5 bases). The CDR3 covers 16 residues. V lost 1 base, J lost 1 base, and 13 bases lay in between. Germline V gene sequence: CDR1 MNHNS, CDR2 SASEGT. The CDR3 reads CASSEVLVGANTEAFF. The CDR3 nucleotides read TGTGCCAGCAGTGAAGTTCTCGTTGGGGCGAACACTGAAGCTTTCTTT.

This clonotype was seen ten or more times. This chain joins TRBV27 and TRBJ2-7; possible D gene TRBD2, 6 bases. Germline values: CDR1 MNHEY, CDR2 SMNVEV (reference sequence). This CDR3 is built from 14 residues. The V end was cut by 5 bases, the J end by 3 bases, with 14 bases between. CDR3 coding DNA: TGTGCCAGCAGTCCTAGGGACTCCCACTACGAGCAGTACTTC. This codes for CASSPRDSHYEQYF.

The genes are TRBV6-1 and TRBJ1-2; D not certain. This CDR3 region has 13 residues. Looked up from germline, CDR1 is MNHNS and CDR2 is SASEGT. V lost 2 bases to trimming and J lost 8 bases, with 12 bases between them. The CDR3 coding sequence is TGTGCCAGCAGTGAATCGGGCCCGATCGGCTACACCTTC. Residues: CASSESGPIGYTF.

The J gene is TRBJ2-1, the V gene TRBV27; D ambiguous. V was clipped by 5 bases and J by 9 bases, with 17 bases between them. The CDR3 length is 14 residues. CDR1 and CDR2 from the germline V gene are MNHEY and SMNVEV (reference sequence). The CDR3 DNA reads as TGTGCCAGCAGTCCGCTAGGGTGGGGTCCTGAGCAGTTCTTC. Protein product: CASSPLGWGPEQFF.

The CDR3 loop is CSARDNWSSYNEQFF. The CDR3 DNA sequence: TGCAGTGCTAGAGATAACTGGAGCTCCTACAATGAGCAGTTCTTC. This sequence joins TRBV20-1 and TRBJ2-1, with unresolved D. CDR3 size: 15 residues. CDR1 is DFQATT and CDR2 is SNEGSKA in the germline V gene (reference sequence). The V end lost 0 bases, the J end lost 0 bases, and 9 bases lay between the germline ends.

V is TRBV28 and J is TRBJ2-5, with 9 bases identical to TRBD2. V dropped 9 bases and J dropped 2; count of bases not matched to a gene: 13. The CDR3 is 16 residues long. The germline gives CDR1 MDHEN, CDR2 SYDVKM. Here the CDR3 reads CASTLGRLAVQETQYF. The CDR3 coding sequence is TGTGCCAGTACCTTAGGGAGACTAGCGGTACAAGAGACCCAGTACTTC.

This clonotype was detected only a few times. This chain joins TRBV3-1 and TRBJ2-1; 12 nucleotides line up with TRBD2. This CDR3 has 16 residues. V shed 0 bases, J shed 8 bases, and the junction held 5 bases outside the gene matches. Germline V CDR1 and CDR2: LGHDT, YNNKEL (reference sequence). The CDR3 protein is CASSQDPSGRADEQFF. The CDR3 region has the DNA TGTGCCAGCAGCCAAGATCCTAGCGGGAGGGCCGATGAGCAGTTCTTC.

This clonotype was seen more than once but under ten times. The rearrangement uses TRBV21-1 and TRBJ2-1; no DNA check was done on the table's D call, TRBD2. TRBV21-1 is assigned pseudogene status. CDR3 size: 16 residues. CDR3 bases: TGTGCCAGCAGCAAAGACGGGGCGGGATGGGGACCCTTGCAGTTCTTC. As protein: CASSKDGAGWGPLQFF.

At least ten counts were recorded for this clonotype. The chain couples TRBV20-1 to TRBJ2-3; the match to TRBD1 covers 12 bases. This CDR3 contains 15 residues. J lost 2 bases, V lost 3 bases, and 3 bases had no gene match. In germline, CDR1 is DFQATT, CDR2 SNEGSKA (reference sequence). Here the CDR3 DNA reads TGCAGTGCTAGTGGGACAGGGGGCAACACAGATACGCAGTATTTT. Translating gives CSASGTGGNTDTQYF.

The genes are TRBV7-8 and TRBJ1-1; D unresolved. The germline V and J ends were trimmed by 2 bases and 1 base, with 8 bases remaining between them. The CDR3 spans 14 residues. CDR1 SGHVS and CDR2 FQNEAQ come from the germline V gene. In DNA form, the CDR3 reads TGTGCCAGCAGCTTAATGACCGCGAACACTGAAGCTTTCTTT. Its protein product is CASSLMTANTEAFF.

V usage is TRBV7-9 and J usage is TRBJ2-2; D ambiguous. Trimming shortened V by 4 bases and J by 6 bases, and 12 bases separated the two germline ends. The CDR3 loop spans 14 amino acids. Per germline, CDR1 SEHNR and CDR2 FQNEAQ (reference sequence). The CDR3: CASSSRVLPGELFF. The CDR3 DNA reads TGTGCCAGCAGCTCCCGGGTCCTCCCCGGGGAGCTGTTTTTT.

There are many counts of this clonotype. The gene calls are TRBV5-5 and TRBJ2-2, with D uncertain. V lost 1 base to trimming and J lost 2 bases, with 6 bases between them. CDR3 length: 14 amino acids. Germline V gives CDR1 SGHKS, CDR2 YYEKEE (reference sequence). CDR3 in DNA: TGTGCCAGCAGCTTGAAACCCAACACCGGGGAGCTGTTTTTT. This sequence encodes CASSLKPNTGELFF.

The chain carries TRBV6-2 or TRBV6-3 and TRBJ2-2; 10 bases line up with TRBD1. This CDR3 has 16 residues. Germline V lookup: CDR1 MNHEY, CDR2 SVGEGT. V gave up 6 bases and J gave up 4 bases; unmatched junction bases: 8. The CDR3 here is CASSWGQGRSTGELFF. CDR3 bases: TGTGCCAGCAGCTGGGGACAGGGGAGGAGCACCGGGGAGCTGTTTTTT.

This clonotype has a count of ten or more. This chain's CDR3 is CASTVPGLAGVSEQYF. The CDR3 DNA is TGTGCCAGCACCGTACCGGGACTAGCGGGAGTAAGCGAGCAGTACTTC. This chain uses TRBV7-2 with TRBJ2-7; 14 positions agree with TRBD2. The germline V gene has CDR1 SGHTA and CDR2 FQGNSA. CDR3 length equals 16 residues. V shed 7 bases and J 6 bases; nucleotides not matched to a gene: 11. Variable domain in full (rest from reference TRBV7-2 and TRBJ2-7): GAGVSQSPSNKVTEKGKDVELRCDPISGHTALYWYRQSLGQGLEFLIYFQGNSAPDKSGLPSDRFSAERTGGSVSTLTIQRTQQEDSAVYLCASTVPGLAGVSEQYFGPGTRLTVT.

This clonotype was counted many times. The CDR3 nucleotides are TGCAGTGCTAGAGATCCGGGAGTACGAGAGACCCAGTACTTC. Translation gives CSARDPGVRETQYF. V is TRBV20-1 and J is TRBJ2-5, with TRBD2 as a possible D gene (6 bases). Germline CDR1 and CDR2: DFQATT and SNEGSKA (reference sequence). Between the trimmed V and J ends, which lost 0 bases and 4 bases, there was a span of 12 bases. This CDR3 has 14 amino acids.

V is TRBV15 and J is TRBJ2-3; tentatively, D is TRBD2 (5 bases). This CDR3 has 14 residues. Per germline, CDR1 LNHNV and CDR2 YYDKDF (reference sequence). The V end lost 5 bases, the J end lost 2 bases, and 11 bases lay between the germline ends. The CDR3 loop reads CATSAPDFTDTQYF. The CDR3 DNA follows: TGTGCCACCAGCGCTCCGGACTTCACAGATACGCAGTATTTT.